This passage covers 26 T cell receptor beta chains from one sample sequenced in a study of radiation and T cells in renal cell carcinoma. The protocol was immunoSEQ multiplex PCR, while the TCRdb copy is restricted to in-frame clones and leaves out a portion. The sample lists some 20,000 clones, around three fifths occurring once. Treatment indicated: treatment-naive control, cytoreductive nephrectomy. The input for sequencing was tumor tissue, taken from a patient whose treatment was nephrectomy without radiotherapy. The receptors were gathered from a man in his forties or fifties with renal cell carcinoma.

The V and J genes are TRBV30 and TRBJ1-1; the D gene is possibly TRBD1 (5 bases). The V end lost 0 bases, the J end lost 8 bases, and 7 bases lay between the germline ends. Germline lookup yields CDR1 GTSNPN and CDR2 SVGIG (reference sequence). This CDR3 contains 11 residues. CDR3: CAWSVGGEAFF. CDR3 DNA: TGTGCCTGGAGTGTCGGGGGGGAAGCTTTCTTT.

V is TRBV28 and J is TRBJ2-2; perhaps D is TRBD1 or TRBD2 (7 bases each). V lost 2 bases, J lost 2 bases, and 15 bases lay in between. CDR1 is MDHEN, CDR2 SYDVKM, per germline. The CDR3 consists of 17 residues. This CDR3 reads CASSLLGGTENTGELFF. The CDR3 region has the DNA TGTGCCAGCAGTTTACTGGGGGGGACAGAAAACACCGGGGAGCTGTTTTTT. Looking up the rest from reference TRBV28 and TRBJ2-2 gives the full variable domain: DVKVTQSSRYLVKRTGEKVFLECVQDMDHENMFWYRQDPGLGLRLIYFSYDVKMKEKGDIPEGYSVSREKKERFSLILESASTNQTSMYLCASSLLGGTENTGELFFGEGSRLTVL.

The genes are TRBV18 and TRBJ1-1, with D possibly matching TRBD1 (5 bases). Per the germline V gene, CDR1 is KGHSH and CDR2 is LQKENI. V dropped 3 bases and J dropped 7 bases, with 15 bases sitting between them. The CDR3 loop spans 14 amino acids. The CDR3 bases are TGTGCCAGCTCACCTGCAGGGTCGGCGGGTGAAGCTTTCTTT. It translates to CASSPAGSAGEAFF.

The V and J genes are TRBV4-3 and TRBJ2-7; weak D call: TRBD2 (6 bases). The germline V gene has CDR1 LGHNA and CDR2 YSLEER. The CDR3 has 16 amino acids. V lost 0 bases and J lost 0, with 12 bases in between. CDR3 in amino acids: CASSQEDLASSYEQYF. DNA for the CDR3: TGCGCCAGCAGCCAAGAGGATCTAGCGAGCTCCTACGAGCAGTACTTC.

This clone was picked up a small number of times. The chain is built from TRBV6-5 and TRBJ1-6, with 10 bases identical to TRBD1. With V trimmed by 6 bases and J by 8 bases, 7 bases remained unmatched. CDR1 MNHEY and CDR2 SVGAGI come from the germline V gene. This CDR3 region has 15 residues. CDR3 in amino acids: CASRPTGGNDSPLHF. The DNA of the CDR3 is TGTGCCAGCAGGCCGACAGGGGGCAATGATTCACCCCTCCACTTT.

The chain has TRBV5-6 and TRBJ2-7; D is possibly TRBD1 (5 bases). Between the trimmed V and J ends, which lost 7 bases and 0 bases, there was a span of 8 bases. CDR1 is SGHDT and CDR2 is YYEEEE in the germline V gene. The CDR3 spans 12 residues. DNA for the CDR3: TGTGCCAGCGGACATGGCTCCTACGAGCAGTACTTC. Its translation is CASGHGSYEQYF. The full variable domain, with the rest looked up from reference TRBV5-6 and TRBJ2-7, is DAGVTQSPTHLIKTRGQQVTLRCSPKSGHDTVSWYQQALGQGPQFIFQYYEEEERQRGNFPDRFSGHQFPNYSSELNVNALLLGDSALYLCASGHGSYEQYFGPGTRLTVT.

This sequence joins TRBV6-1 and TRBJ2-4, with D perhaps TRBD1 (6 bases). This CDR3 has 14 residues. The germline CDR1 and CDR2 sequences are MNHNS and SASEGT. Trimming removed 3 bases at V and 6 bases at J, with 12 bases between. The CDR3 DNA sequence: TGTGCCAGCAGTGAGACAGGCGAAGGAAACATTCAGTACTTC. It specifies CASSETGEGNIQYF.

The V gene is TRBV30, the J gene TRBJ1-1, with D possibly matching TRBD1 (6 bases). The germline gives CDR1 GTSNPN, CDR2 SVGIG (reference sequence). V lost 1 base and J 3 bases, leaving 15 bases between the germline ends. This CDR3 region has 15 residues. The CDR3 region has the DNA TGTGCCTGGAGTGGGCCGGGGGCGGTGGACACTGAAGCTTTCTTT. It translates to CAWSGPGAVDTEAFF.

The CDR3 sequence is CASRTGLAASNEQFF. The CDR3 DNA is TGTGCCAGTAGGACGGGACTAGCGGCCTCCAATGAGCAGTTCTTC. The chain combines TRBV19 with TRBJ2-1, with TRBD2 identical over 11 bases. The length of the CDR3 is 15 residues. V lost 6 bases to trimming and J lost 6 bases; unmatched junction nucleotides: 7. Germline loops: CDR1 LNHDA, CDR2 SQIVND (reference sequence).

V is TRBV2 and J is TRBJ2-3; 10 bases are a match to TRBD2. CDR1 is SNHLY and CDR2 is FYNNEI in the germline V gene. This CDR3 is built from 15 residues. Unmatched junction bases numbered 7, after V lost 8 bases and J lost 2 bases. DNA of the CDR3: TGTGCCAGCGACCCGAGCGGGAGGGCCACAGATACGCAGTATTTT. Its protein is CASDPSGRATDTQYF. The full variable domain, in which reference TRBV2 and TRBJ2-3 provide the parts outside the CDR3, is EPEVTQTPSHQVTQMGQEVILRCVPISNHLYFYWYRQILGQKVEFLVSFYNNEISEKSEIFDDQFSVERPDGSNFTLKIRSTKLEDSAMYFCASDPSGRATDTQYFGPGTRLTVL.

The genes are TRBV5-1 and TRBJ2-7; a possible D gene is TRBD2 (5 bases). Trimming pared 0 bases from V and 0 bases from J, leaving 10 bases between. The CDR3 consists of 15 residues. Germline V gene data show CDR1 as SGHRS and CDR2 as YFSETQ. CDR3 in amino acids: CASSLGAVGSYEQYF. The CDR3 DNA reads as TGCGCCAGCAGCTTGGGAGCGGTAGGCTCCTACGAGCAGTACTTC.

This clone counts as medium-sized (0.01 to 0.1%). This chain joins TRBV12-5 and TRBJ2-1; possibly TRBD1 or TRBD2 for D (5 bases each). CDR1 and CDR2 from the germline V gene are LGHNT and FRNRAP. With 1 base removed from V and 7 bases from J, the gap between germline ends came to 11 bases. The CDR3 loop spans 14 amino acids. This CDR3 is CASGLAGPPNEQFF. As DNA, the CDR3 is TGTGCTAGTGGTTTGGCGGGACCGCCAAATGAGCAGTTCTTC.

This chain links TRBV7-7 with TRBJ2-5; TRBD1 matches 10 bases. The trim removed 3 bases at V and 9 bases at J, leaving 4 bases unmatched. Per germline, CDR1 SSHAT and CDR2 FNYEAQ (reference sequence). CDR3 size: 13 residues. CDR3 in amino acids: CASSLGQGRAQYF. CDR3 coding DNA: TGTGCCAGCAGCTTGGGACAGGGGAGAGCCCAGTACTTC.

The V and J genes are TRBV6-5 and TRBJ2-3; no definite D call. The germline V gene encodes CDR1 MNHEY and CDR2 SVGAGI. This CDR3 comprises 13 residues. Trimming took off 0 bases at V and 1 base at J, with 2 bases between the two ends. The chain's CDR3 is CASSYSGTDTQYF. CDR3 in DNA: TGTGCCAGCAGTTACTCGGGCACAGATACGCAGTATTTT.

This chain joins TRBV29-1 and TRBJ2-1; 10 bases agree with TRBD2. Germline V gene lookup returns CDR1 SQVTM and CDR2 ANQGSEA. V gave up 6 bases and J gave up 7 bases; unmatched junction bases: 9. This CDR3 has 14 residues. The DNA for the CDR3 is TGCAGCGTCAAGCGGACTAGCGGAGGGAATGAGCAGTTCTTC. Translation: CSVKRTSGGNEQFF.

J is TRBJ1-3 and V is TRBV4-3; D may be TRBD1 (5 bases). The length of the CDR3 is 17 residues. The ends were cut back, 4 bases at V and 4 bases at J, with 20 bases in the middle. Germline assignment: CDR1 LGHNA and CDR2 YSLEER. In DNA form, the CDR3 reads TGCGCCAGCAGCCCACGGCAGGGCCGCTCTGGGGGAAACACCATATATTTT. Protein: CASSPRQGRSGGNTIYF.

The chain links TRBV5-1 to TRBJ1-3; D not certain. The V gene's germline CDR1 is SGHRS and CDR2 YFSETQ. V was cut by 1 base and J by 0 bases, with 5 bases left in between. This CDR3 spans 14 amino acids. CDR3 residues: CASSLFPSGNTIYF. The CDR3 nucleotides are TGCGCCAGCAGCTTGTTTCCCTCTGGAAACACCATATATTTT.

This clone was observed a handful of times. The CDR3: CASSLGRDGYTF. The DNA of the CDR3 is TGTGCCAGCAGCTTAGGGAGGGATGGCTACACCTTC. V and J are TRBV11-1 and TRBJ1-2; D ambiguous. V lost 1 base, J lost 6 bases, and 6 bases lay in between. Germline CDR1 reads SGHAT; CDR2 reads FQDESV (reference sequence). This CDR3 region has 12 residues.

This clone was seen only a few times. The chain carries TRBV7-2 and TRBJ1-1; possibly TRBD1 for D (6 bases). The germline V gene encodes CDR1 SGHTA and CDR2 FQGNSA. The V gene lost 5 bases and the J gene lost 11 bases, with 18 bases spanning the gap. The CDR3 is 13 residues long. The CDR3 region has the DNA TGTGCCAGCAGCCCGGACAGCCTGAGGCTCGCTTTCTTT. Translating it yields CASSPDSLRLAFF.

This chain uses TRBV11-2 with TRBJ1-5; TRBD1 is a possible D gene (5 bases). The CDR3 spans 15 residues. V lost 3 bases and J 6 bases, leaving 15 bases between the germline ends. Germline values: CDR1 SGHAT, CDR2 FQNNGV. CDR3 coding DNA: TGTGCCAGCAGCTTGCGCAGGGCGGTGGGTCAGCCCCAGCATTTT. Translating gives CASSLRRAVGQPQHF.

This chain joins TRBV14 and TRBJ2-5, with D possibly matching TRBD1 (5 bases). CDR1 is SGHDN, CDR2 FVKESK, per germline. CDR3 length equals 13 residues. V lost 4 bases, J lost 2 bases, and 8 bases lay in between. CDR3 in DNA: TGTGCCAGCAGCCTATACAGGCAAGAGACCCAGTACTTC. As protein: CASSLYRQETQYF.

As to this clone: A far larger clone is off by one base, so a read error is likely. The chain links TRBV1 to TRBJ1-4; TRBD1 is taken as the D call from the table, unchecked against the DNA. TRBV1 is a pseudogene. The CDR3 runs 15 residues. The CDR3 DNA is TGCACCAGCAGCCAAGGGACAGGGCGGGGTGAAAAACTGTTTTTT. It codes for CTSSQGTGRGEKLFF.

The chain has TRBV5-1 and TRBJ1-4, with 9 bases that match TRBD1. Losses at the gene ends were 4 bases for V and 7 bases for J; bases not matched to a gene: 8. CDR3 size: 15 residues. The germline gives CDR1 SGHRS, CDR2 YFSETQ. In DNA form, the CDR3 reads TGCGCCAGCAGCCAAGGGACAGGGCGGGGTGAAAAACTGTTTTTT. Encoded protein: CASSQGTGRGEKLFF.

The J gene is TRBJ1-2, the V gene TRBV4-1; no clear D. The CDR3 is 15 residues long. Between the trimmed V and J ends, which lost 0 bases and 1 base, there was a span of 9 bases. Germline V lookup: CDR1 MGHRA, CDR2 YSYEKL. The DNA for the CDR3 is TGCGCCAGCAGCCAAGAGGGTCGCGTTAACTATGGCTACACCTTC. The encoded protein is CASSQEGRVNYGYTF.

The chain joins TRBV6-1 to TRBJ2-2; 7 nucleotides agree with TRBD2. CDR1 is MNHNS, CDR2 SASEGT, per germline. V trimming: 2 bases; J trimming: 3 bases; junction bases outside the gene matches: 9. The CDR3 contains 17 residues. CDR3 coding DNA: TGTGCCAGCAGTGAACTGAGCGGGACCCTACACACCGGGGAGCTGTTTTTT. It encodes CASSELSGTLHTGELFF.

The chain combines TRBV6-1 with TRBJ1-1; no clear D. CDR1 and CDR2 from the germline V gene are MNHNS and SASEGT. V was trimmed by 5 bases and J by 4 bases, leaving 8 bases between them. CDR3 length: 12 amino acids. CDR3 region: CASSPDFTEAFF. The CDR3, as DNA: TGTGCCAGCAGTCCTGACTTCACTGAAGCTTTCTTT.